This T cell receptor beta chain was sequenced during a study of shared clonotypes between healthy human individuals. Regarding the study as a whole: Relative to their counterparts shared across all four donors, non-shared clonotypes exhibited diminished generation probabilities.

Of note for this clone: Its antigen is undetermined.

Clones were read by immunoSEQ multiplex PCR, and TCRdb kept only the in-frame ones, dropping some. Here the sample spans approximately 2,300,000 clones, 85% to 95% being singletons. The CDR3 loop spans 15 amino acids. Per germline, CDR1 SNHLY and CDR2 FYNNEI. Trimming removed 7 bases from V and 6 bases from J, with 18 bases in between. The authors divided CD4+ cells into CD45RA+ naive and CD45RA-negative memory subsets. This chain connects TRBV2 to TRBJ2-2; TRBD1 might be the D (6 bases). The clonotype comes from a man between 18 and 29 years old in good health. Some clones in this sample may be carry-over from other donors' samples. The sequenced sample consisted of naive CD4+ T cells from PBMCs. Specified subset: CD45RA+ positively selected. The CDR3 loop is CASKSPGDYAGELFF. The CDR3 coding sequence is TGTGCCAGCAAGTCCCCAGGGGATTATGCCGGGGAGCTGTTTTTT.